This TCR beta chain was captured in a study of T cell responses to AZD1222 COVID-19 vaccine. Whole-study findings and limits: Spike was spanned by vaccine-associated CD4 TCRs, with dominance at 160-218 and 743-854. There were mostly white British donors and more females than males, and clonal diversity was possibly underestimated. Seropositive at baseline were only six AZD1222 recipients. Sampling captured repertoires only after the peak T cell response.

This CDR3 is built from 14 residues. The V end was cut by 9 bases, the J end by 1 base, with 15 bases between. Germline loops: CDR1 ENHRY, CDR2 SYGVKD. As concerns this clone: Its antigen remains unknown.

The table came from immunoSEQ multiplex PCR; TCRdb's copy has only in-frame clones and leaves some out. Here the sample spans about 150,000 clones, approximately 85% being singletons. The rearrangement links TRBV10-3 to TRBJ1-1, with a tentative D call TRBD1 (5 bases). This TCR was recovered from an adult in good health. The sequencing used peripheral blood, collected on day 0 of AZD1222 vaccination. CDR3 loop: CAMRSMGGNTEAFF. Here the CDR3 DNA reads TGTGCCATGCGAAGTATGGGGGGGAACACTGAAGCTTTCTTT.